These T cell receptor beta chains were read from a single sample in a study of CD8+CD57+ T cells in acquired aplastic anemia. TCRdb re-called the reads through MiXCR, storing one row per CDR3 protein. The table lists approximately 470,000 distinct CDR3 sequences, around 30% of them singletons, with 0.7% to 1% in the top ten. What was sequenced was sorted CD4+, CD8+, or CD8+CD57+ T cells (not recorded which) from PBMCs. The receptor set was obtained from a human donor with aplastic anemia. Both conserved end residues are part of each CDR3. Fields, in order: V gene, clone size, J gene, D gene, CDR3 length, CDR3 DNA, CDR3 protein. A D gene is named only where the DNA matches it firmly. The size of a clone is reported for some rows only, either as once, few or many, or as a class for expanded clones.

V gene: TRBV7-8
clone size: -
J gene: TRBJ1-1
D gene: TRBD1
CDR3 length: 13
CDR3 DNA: TGTGCCAGCCGGGAGACAGGGCACACTGAAGCTTTCTTT
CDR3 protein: CASRETGHTEAFF

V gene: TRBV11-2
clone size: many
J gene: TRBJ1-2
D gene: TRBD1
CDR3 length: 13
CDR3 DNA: TGTGCCAGCAGCCGGACAGGGAACGACGGCTACACCTTC
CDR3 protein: CASSRTGNDGYTF

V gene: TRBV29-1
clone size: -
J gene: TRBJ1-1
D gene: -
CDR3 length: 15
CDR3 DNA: TGCAGCGTCGCCTTCCTCAATCTGGGGGACACTGAAGCTTTCTTT
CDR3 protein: CSVAFLNLGDTEAFF

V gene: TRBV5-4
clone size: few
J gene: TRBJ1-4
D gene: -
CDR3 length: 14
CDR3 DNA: TGTGCCAGCAACGCGGGGGGGGGAGACGGAAAACTGTTTTTT
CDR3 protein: CASNAGGGDGKLFF

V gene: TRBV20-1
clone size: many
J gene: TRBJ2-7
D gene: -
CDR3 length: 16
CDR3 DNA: TGCAGTGCTAGAGATATATCGGGCGGTCGGGCCTACGAGCAGTACTTC
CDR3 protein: CSARDISGGRAYEQYF

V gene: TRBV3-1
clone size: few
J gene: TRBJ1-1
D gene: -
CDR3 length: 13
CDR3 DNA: TGTGCCAGCAGCCAAGAGTGGTCCACTGAAGCTTTCTTT
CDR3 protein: CASSQEWSTEAFF

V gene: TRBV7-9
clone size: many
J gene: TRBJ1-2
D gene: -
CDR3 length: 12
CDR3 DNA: TGTGCCAGCAGCTCCCGGGGCTATGGCTACACCTTC
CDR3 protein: CASSSRGYGYTF

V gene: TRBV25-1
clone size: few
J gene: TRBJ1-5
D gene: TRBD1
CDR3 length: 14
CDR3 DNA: TGTGCCAGCAGTAACACGCAGGGGGTTCAGCCCCAGCATTTT
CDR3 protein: CASSNTQGVQPQHF

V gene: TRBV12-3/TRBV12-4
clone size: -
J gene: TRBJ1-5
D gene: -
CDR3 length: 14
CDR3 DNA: TGTGCCAGCAGTTTACTAGGGCCCAATCAGCCCCAGCATTTT
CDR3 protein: CASSLLGPNQPQHF

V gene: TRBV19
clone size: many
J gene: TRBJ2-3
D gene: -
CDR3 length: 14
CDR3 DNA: TGTGCCAGTAGTCCCGGGGGCCGCACAGATACGCAGTATTTT
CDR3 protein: CASSPGGRTDTQYF

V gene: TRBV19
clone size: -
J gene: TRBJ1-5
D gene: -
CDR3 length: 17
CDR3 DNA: TGTGCCAGTAGTCATCTACCGGGAAGGGGGACCAATCAGCCCCAGCATTTT
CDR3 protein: CASSHLPGRGTNQPQHF

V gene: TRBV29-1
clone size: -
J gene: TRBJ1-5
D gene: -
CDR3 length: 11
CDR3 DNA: TGCAGCTTGGGGGAGGATCAGCCCCAGCATTTT
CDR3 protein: CSLGEDQPQHF

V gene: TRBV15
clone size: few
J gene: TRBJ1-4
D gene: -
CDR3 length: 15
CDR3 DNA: TGTGCCACCACCCGAACGACCCTTAAGGGGGAAAAACTGTTTTTT
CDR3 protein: CATTRTTLKGEKLFF

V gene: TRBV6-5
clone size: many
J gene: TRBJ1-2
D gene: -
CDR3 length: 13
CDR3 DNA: TGTGCCAGCAGTTACGGGGCGGACTATGGCTACACCTTC
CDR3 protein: CASSYGADYGYTF

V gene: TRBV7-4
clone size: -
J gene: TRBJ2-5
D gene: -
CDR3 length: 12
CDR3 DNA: TGTGCCAGCAGGGACTACAGAGCGACCCAGTACTTC
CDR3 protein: CASRDYRATQYF

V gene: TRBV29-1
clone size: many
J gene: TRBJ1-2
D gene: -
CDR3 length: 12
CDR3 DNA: TGCAGCGTTCGGGAGGGGGTATGGGCCTACACCTTC
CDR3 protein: CSVREGVWAYTF

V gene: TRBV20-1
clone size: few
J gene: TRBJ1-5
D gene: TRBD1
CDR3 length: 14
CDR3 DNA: TGCAGTGCTCCCCCAGGGGGTAACAATCAGCCCCAGCATTTT
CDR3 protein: CSAPPGGNNQPQHF

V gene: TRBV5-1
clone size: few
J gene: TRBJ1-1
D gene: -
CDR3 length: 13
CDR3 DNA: TGCGCCAGCAGCCCCGATATGGTAACTGAAGCTTTCTTT
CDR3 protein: CASSPDMVTEAFF

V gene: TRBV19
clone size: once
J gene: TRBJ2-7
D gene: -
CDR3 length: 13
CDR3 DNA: TGTGCCAGCTGGGGCGGAATAGGGGGGGAGCAGTACTTC
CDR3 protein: CASWGGIGGEQYF

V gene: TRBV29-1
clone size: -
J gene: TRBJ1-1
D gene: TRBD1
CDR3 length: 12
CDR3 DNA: TGCAGCGTTGCAACAGGGGACCTGGGAGCTTTCTTT
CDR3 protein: CSVATGDLGAFF

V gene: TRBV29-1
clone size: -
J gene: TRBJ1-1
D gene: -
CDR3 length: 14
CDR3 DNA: TGCAGCGTCTCCTCTCCTGGGGACAACACTGAAGCTTTCTTT
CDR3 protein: CSVSSPGDNTEAFF

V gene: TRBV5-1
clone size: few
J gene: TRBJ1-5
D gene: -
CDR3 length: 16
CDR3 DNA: TGCGCCAGCAGCAAAGATCCCGGCGGGAGCAATCAGCCCCAGCATTTT
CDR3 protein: CASSKDPGGSNQPQHF

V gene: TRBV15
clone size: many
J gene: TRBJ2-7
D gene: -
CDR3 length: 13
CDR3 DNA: TGTGCCACCAGCCTCCCGGGAGTCTACGAGCAGTACTTC
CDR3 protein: CATSLPGVYEQYF

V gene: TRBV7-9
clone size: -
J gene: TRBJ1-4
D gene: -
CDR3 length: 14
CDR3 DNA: TGTGCCAGCACCACAGCCCCCTACAATGAAAAACTGTTTTTT
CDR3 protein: CASTTAPYNEKLFF

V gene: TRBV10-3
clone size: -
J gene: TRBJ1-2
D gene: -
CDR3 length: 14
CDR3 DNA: TGTGCCATCAGTCCGGCGGGAACTCGCTATGGCTACACCTTC
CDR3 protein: CAISPAGTRYGYTF

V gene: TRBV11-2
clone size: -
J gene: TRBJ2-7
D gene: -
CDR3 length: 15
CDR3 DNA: TGTGCCAGCAGCTTATGGGCGGTTCCCCCCTACGAGCAGTACTTC
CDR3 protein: CASSLWAVPPYEQYF

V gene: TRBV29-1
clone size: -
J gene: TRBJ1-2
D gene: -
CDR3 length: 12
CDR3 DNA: TGCAGCGTTCTATTAGGGGGTCGTGGCTACACCTTC
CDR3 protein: CSVLLGGRGYTF

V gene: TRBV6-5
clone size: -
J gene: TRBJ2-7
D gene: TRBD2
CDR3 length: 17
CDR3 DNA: TGTGCCAGCAGTTACGCTAGGACCGGGGGGAGCTCCTACGAGCAGTACTTC
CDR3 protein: CASSYARTGGSSYEQYF

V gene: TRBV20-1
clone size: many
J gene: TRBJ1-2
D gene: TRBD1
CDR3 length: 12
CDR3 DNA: TGCAGTGCCCAGGGACAGCTGGATGGCTACACCTTC
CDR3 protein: CSAQGQLDGYTF

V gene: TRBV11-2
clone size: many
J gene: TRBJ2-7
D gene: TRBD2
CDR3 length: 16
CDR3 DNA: TGTGCCAGCAGCTTCGGCAGGACTAGCGGGGACTACGAGCAGTACTTC
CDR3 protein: CASSFGRTSGDYEQYF

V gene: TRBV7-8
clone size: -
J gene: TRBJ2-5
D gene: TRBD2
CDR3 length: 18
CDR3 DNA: TGTGCCAGCAGTCCTGGGAGGACTAGCGGGGGGGAACAAGAGACCCAGTACTTC
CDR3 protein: CASSPGRTSGGEQETQYF

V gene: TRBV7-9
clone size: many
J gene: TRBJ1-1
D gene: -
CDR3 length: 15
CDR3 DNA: TGTGCCAGCAGCTTAGCAGCCGGTGTGGGGACTGAAGCTTTCTTT
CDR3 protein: CASSLAAGVGTEAFF

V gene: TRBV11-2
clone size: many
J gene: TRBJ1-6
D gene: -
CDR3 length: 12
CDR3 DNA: TGTGCCAGCAGCTCGGATCGCTCACCCCTCCACTTT
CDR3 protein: CASSSDRSPLHF

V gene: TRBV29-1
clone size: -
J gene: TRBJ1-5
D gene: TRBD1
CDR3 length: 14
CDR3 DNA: TGCAGCGTTGGACAGGGGACGGCTAATCAGCCCCAGCATTTT
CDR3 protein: CSVGQGTANQPQHF

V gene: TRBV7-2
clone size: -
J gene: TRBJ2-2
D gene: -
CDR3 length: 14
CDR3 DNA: TGTGCCAGCAGCTTAGCTGGAAGCACCGGGGAGCTGTTTTTT
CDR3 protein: CASSLAGSTGELFF

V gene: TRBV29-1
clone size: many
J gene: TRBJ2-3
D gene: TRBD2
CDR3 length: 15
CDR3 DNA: TGCAGCGTTGAACAACTAGCGGCTAGCACAGATACGCAGTATTTT
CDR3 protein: CSVEQLAASTDTQYF

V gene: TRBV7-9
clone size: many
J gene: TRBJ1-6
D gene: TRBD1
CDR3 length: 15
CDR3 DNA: TGTGCCAGCAGCTTAGGGGACAGGGTGATCTCACCCCTCCACTTT
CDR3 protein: CASSLGDRVISPLHF

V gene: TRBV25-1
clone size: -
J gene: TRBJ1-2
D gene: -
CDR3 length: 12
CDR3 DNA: TGTGCCCGCGGGAGCACGAACTATGGCTACACCTTC
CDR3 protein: CARGSTNYGYTF

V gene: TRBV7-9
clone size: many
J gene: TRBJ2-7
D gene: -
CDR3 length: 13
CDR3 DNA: TGTGCCAGCAGCTTAGAAAACACACTGGAGCAGTACTTC
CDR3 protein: CASSLENTLEQYF

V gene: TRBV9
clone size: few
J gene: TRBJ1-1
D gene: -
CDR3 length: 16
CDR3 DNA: TGTGCCAGCAGCGTAGGGGCAGAAGTTCTTAACACTGAAGCTTTCTTT
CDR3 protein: CASSVGAEVLNTEAFF

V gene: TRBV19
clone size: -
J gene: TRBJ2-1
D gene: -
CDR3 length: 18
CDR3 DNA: TGTGCCAGTAGTTACAGGGGAAATAAGGGAGGAACCTACAATGAGCAGTTCTTC
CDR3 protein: CASSYRGNKGGTYNEQFF

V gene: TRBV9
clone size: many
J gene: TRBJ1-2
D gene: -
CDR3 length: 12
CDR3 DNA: TGTGCCAGCAGCGTATTAGTCGGGGGCTACACCTTC
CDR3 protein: CASSVLVGGYTF

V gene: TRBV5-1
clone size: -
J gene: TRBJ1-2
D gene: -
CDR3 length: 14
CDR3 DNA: TGCGCCAGCAGCTTCACCCCAGGGTACTATGGCTACACCTTC
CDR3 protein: CASSFTPGYYGYTF

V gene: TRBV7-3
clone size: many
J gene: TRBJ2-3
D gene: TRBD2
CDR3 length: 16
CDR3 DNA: TGTGCCAGCAGCTCGGGACTAGCGGGAGGGGTAGATACGCAGTATTTT
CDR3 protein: CASSSGLAGGVDTQYF

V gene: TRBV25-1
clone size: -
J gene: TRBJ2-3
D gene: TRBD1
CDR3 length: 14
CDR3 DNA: TGTGCCAGCAGCTTAGGGACAGCTGCGGATACGCAGTATTTT
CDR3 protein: CASSLGTAADTQYF

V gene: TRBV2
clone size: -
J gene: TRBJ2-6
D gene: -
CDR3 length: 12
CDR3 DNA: TGTGCCAGCCGTGCAGGGGCCTACGTCCTGACTTTC
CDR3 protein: CASRAGAYVLTF

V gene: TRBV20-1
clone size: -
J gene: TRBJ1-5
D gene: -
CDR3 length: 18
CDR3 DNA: TGCAGTGCTAGAGGCCAAACCACGGGGGCAGGGGGCAATCAGCCCCAGCATTTT
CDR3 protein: CSARGQTTGAGGNQPQHF

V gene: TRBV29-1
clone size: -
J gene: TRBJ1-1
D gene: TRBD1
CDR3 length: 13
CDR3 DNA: TGCAGCGTTGAAGAGTACAGGAACAGGGGAGCTTTCTTT
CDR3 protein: CSVEEYRNRGAFF

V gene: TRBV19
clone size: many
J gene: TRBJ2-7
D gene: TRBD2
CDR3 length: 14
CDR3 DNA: TGTGCCAGTAGACCGGGACTAGCTACCCACGAGCAGTACTTC
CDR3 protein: CASRPGLATHEQYF

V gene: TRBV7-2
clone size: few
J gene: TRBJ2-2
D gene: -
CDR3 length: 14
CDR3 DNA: TGTGCCAGCAGCTTTAAGGACAGAACCGGGGAGCTGTTTTTT
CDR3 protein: CASSFKDRTGELFF

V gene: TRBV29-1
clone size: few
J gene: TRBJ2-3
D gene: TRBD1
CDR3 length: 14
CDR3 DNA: TGCAGCGTCAAACAGACAGGGATCACAGATACGCAGTATTTT
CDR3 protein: CSVKQTGITDTQYF

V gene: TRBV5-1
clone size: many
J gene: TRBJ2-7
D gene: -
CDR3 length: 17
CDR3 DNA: TGCGCCAGCAGCACCGGGAGGGGACAGGAGATGGCCCACGAGCAGTACTTC
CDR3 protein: CASSTGRGQEMAHEQYF

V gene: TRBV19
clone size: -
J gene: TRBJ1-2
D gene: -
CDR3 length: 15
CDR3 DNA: TGTGCCAGCAGTTCACGACAGGCCGGGGTCTCTGGCTACACCTTC
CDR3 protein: CASSSRQAGVSGYTF

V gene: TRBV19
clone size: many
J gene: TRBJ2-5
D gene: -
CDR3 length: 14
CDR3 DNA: TGTGCCAGTAGCCTCACAGGGCTTCGAGAGACCCAGTACTTC
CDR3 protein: CASSLTGLRETQYF

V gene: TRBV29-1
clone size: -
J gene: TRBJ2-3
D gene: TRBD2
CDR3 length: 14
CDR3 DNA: TGCAGCGTTGTGTTGGGACTAGCGGGGGATACGCAGTATTTT
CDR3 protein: CSVVLGLAGDTQYF

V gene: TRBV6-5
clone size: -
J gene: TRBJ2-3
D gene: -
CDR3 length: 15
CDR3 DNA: TGTGCCAGCAGTTACCTGGACCCCGGGACAGATACGCAGTATTTT
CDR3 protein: CASSYLDPGTDTQYF

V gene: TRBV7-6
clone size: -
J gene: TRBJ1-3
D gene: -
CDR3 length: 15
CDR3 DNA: TGTGCCAGCAGCCCCCCAGTAGGATCTGGAAACACCATATATTTT
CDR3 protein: CASSPPVGSGNTIYF

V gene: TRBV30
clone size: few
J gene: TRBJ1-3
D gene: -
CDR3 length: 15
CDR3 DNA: TGTGCCTGGAGTGTAATTGGTGTGGGAGGAAACACCATATATTTT
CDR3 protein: CAWSVIGVGGNTIYF

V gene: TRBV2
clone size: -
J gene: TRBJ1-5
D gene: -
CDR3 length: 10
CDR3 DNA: TGTGCCAGCAAAAAAATGGTCCAGGATTTT
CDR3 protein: CASKKMVQDF